The clone carrying this TCR beta chain came up a few times. Its cognate antigen is unknown. TCR beta CDR3 regions were amplified from RNA. In the first-round RT-PCR of the TCR CDR3, the HTBI primer set was used. TCRdb re-derived calls from the multiplex PCR reads in MiXCR, one entry per CDR3 protein. The table lists about 570,000 distinct CDR3 sequences, less than 15% of them singletons. This CDR3 spans 14 amino acids. Germline V gene data show CDR1 as LGHDT and CDR2 as YNNKEL (reference sequence). The ends were cut back, 8 bases at V and 3 bases at J, with 14 bases in the middle. Those with hyperthyroidism were 18 to 65 years old, newly diagnosed, and ill for under 2 months. The diagnostic basis comprised clinical symptoms, serum thyroxine and TRAb, thyroid ultrasound and orbital computed tomography. This entry belongs to a study of T cells in Graves' hyperthyroidism and ophthalmopathy. Findings of the study overall: Appearing also in blood were most of the thyroid clonotypes expanded above 0.001. In validation, the model predicted ophthalmopathy. These predictions came a median about 6.5 months before onset.

Sequencing used blood. This clonotype was obtained from a woman aged 35 to 49 with Graves' hyperthyroidism. The chain has TRBV3-1 and TRBJ2-1; tentatively, D is TRBD2 (7 bases). This CDR3 reads CASGGGSSYNEQFF. CDR3 coding DNA: TGTGCCAGCGGGGGCGGGAGTAGCTACAATGAGCAGTTCTTC.